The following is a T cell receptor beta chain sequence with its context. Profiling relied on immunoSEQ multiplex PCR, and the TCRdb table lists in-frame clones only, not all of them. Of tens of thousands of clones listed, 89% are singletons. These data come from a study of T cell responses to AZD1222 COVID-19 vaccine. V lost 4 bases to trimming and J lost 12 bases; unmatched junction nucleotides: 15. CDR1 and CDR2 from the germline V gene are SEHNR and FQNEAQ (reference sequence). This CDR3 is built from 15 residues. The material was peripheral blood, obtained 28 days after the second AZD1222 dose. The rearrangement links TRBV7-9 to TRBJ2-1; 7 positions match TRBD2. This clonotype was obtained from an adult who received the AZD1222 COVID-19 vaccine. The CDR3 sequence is CASSSTSNAGLWQFF. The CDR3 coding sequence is TGTGCCAGCAGCTCGACTAGCAATGCTGGACTGTGGCAGTTCTTC.